These T cell receptor beta chains were read from a single sample in a study of T cell changes during pregnancy in multiple sclerosis. Profiling relied on immunoSEQ multiplex PCR, and the TCRdb table lists in-frame clones only, not all of them. The table has some 120,000 clones, approximately 95% seen once; the top ten hold 6.2%. The sample in question was peripheral blood, obtained before pregnancy. The receptors here all came from a female donor with multiple sclerosis, enrolled in a pregnancy study. Each CDR3 is given with its conserved first and last residue. D genes are given only for firm matches. Rows may omit the clone size; those that give it use once, few, many or a size class.

j_gene | d_gene | abundance | v_gene | CDR3nt | CDR3aa
TRBJ2-2 | - | - | TRBV19 | TGTGCCAGTAGCCCACTTGCGAACACCGGGGAGCTGTTTTTT | CASSPLANTGELFF
TRBJ2-2 | - | - | TRBV5-1 | TGCGCCAGCAGCTTAACGGGAGAGGTCACCGGGGAGCTGTTTTTT | CASSLTGEVTGELFF
TRBJ2-1 | TRBD1 | once | TRBV7-7 | TGTGCCAGCAGCCGGGACAGGGGCGCCGTCAATGAGCAGTTCTTC | CASSRDRGAVNEQFF
TRBJ2-3 | - | - | TRBV5-5 | TGTGCCAGCAGCCCTACAGGGCAAGGAACAGATACGCAGTATTTT | CASSPTGQGTDTQYF
TRBJ2-3 | - | - | TRBV5-4 | TGTGCCAGCAGCTCGTCGGTAACAGATACGCAGTATTTT | CASSSSVTDTQYF
TRBJ1-1 | - | - | TRBV4-1 | TGCGCCAGCAGCCAAGATCGGGAGGCCCGAGCTTTCTTT | CASSQDREARAFF
TRBJ2-3 | TRBD2 | - | TRBV7-3 | TGTGCCAGCAGCTTAACTGGGGCGGCGGGAGTGGCAGATACGCAGTATTTT | CASSLTGAAGVADTQYF
TRBJ2-5 | - | - | TRBV5-6 | TGTGCCAGCAGCGTGGGGGGGCGGGAGACCCAGTACTTC | CASSVGGRETQYF
TRBJ1-6 | TRBD1 | - | TRBV2 | TGTGCCAGCAGTGACTTGGGCGGGACAGGGTTTTCACCCCTCCACTTT | CASSDLGGTGFSPLHF
TRBJ2-7 | TRBD1 | - | TRBV6-6 | TGTGCCAGCAGTTACGAACAGGGGGGCGACGAGCAGTACTTC | CASSYEQGGDEQYF
TRBJ1-3 | TRBD1 | - | TRBV28 | TGTGCCAGCATCGACGGGACAGGGGTCGGTAGTGGAAACACCATATATTTT | CASIDGTGVGSGNTIYF
TRBJ1-3 | - | - | TRBV9 | TGTGCCAGCAGCGTAGGAGGGCTCTCTGGAAACACCATATATTTT | CASSVGGLSGNTIYF
TRBJ1-6 | - | - | TRBV15 | TGTGCCACCAGCAGAGATCATGGCGGCAATTCACCCCTCCACTTT | CATSRDHGGNSPLHF
TRBJ1-2 | - | few | TRBV6-6 | TGTGCCAGCATCCCATCCAAAGGGGCAAGTGGCTACACCTTC | CASIPSKGASGYTF
TRBJ1-1 | - | - | TRBV7-9 | TGTGCCAGCAGCTTGTTACCAGGGCGAAACACTGAAGCTTTCTTT | CASSLLPGRNTEAFF
TRBJ1-1 | TRBD1 | - | TRBV5-6 | TGTGCCAGCAGCGAGTGGGGACAGTTGAACACTGAAGCTTTCTTT | CASSEWGQLNTEAFF
TRBJ2-7 | - | - | TRBV6-5 | TGTGCCAGCAGTTACTACAGGGCCTCGAACTACGAGCAGTACTTC | CASSYYRASNYEQYF
TRBJ2-1 | TRBD1 | - | TRBV5-1 | TGCGCCAGCAGCTTAAATGGGGGACAGGGCGCACAGCGGGTCTTC | CASSLNGGQGAQRVF
TRBJ2-1 | - | - | TRBV11-3 | TGTGCCAGCAGCTCCAACCCTGACAGCAATGAGCAGTTCTTC | CASSSNPDSNEQFF
TRBJ1-4 | - | - | TRBV9 | TGTGCCAGCAGCGTACGAGGCGGGGGCGCATCTAATGAAAAACTGTTTTTT | CASSVRGGGASNEKLFF
TRBJ1-5 | TRBD1 | - | TRBV19 | TGTGCCAGTAGTATAACAGGGGAGCAGCCCCAGCATTTT | CASSITGEQPQHF
TRBJ1-5 | - | - | TRBV28 | TGTGCCAGCAGTTTACAGGGCCCCCTCTATAGCAATCAGCCCCAGCATTTT | CASSLQGPLYSNQPQHF